Below are 5 T cell receptor beta chains sequenced from a single sample in a study of cytomegalovirus exposure and HLA in healthy donors. Researchers ran the PCR with 60 Vbeta and 13 Jbeta primers. The repertoire was sequenced with immunoSEQ multiplex PCR; TCRdb's copy has only in-frame clones and lacks some. The sample consists of about 200,000 clones, about 86% of them appearing once. The material sequenced was PBMCs. The receptors stem from a woman aged 30 to 39 in good health and CMV-seronegative.

J is TRBJ1-2 and V is TRBV4-1; D may be TRBD1 (5 bases). V gave up 3 bases and J gave up 5 bases, with 10 bases separating them. The CDR3 totals 13 residues. Per germline, CDR1 MGHRA and CDR2 YSYEKL. The CDR3 DNA is TGCGCCAGCAGCCAGACGACAGAATATGGCTACACCTTC. This codes for CASSQTTEYGYTF.

V and J are TRBV19 and TRBJ2-2, with TRBD2 as a possible D gene (6 bases). The germline gives CDR1 LNHDA, CDR2 SQIVND (reference sequence). CDR3 size: 15 residues. V lost 7 bases, J lost 3 bases, and 15 bases lay in between. In DNA, the CDR3 is TGTGCCAGTAAAGAGAGGGAGCGGGACACCGGGGAGCTGTTTTTT. As protein: CASKERERDTGELFF.

V is TRBV19 and J is TRBJ1-3, with TRBD1 as a possible D gene (5 bases). V lost 2 bases, J lost 0 bases, and 14 bases lay in between. There are 17 residues in the CDR3. Germline V gene data show CDR1 as LNHDA and CDR2 as SQIVND (reference sequence). CDR3 nucleotide sequence: TGTGCCAGTAGTATAACGCGGGGGGACCCCTCTGGAAACACCATATATTTT. This translates into CASSITRGDPSGNTIYF.

The CDR3 sequence: CASIGAQQETQYF. The CDR3 DNA is TGTGCCAGCATTGGGGCTCAACAAGAGACCCAGTACTTC. The chain is built from TRBV2 and TRBJ2-5, with a tentative D call TRBD1 (5 bases). The CDR3 is 13 amino acids. Trimming pared 7 bases from V and 2 bases from J, leaving 11 bases between. Germline lookup yields CDR1 SNHLY and CDR2 FYNNEI.

The chain joins TRBV29-1 to TRBJ2-7, with 8 bases identical to TRBD2. Germline V gene lookup returns CDR1 SQVTM and CDR2 ANQGSEA. The CDR3 spans 13 residues. The trim removed 5 bases at V and 2 bases at J, leaving 5 bases unmatched. The DNA for the CDR3 is TGCAGCGTTCTCTTAGCGGGACCCTACGAGCAGTACTTC. This codes for CSVLLAGPYEQYF.